This T cell receptor (beta chain) was identified during a study of regulatory and conventional T cells in RAG deficiency. Broader study findings: In Omenn syndrome, sorted "Tregs" may be peripherally activated cells.

Germline loops: CDR1 MDHEN, CDR2 SYDVKM. The CDR3 is made up of 14 amino acids. Trimming cost V 6 bases and J 4 bases, with 13 bases left between them. Profiling relied on immunoSEQ multiplex PCR, and the TCRdb table lists in-frame clones only, not all of them. Of 5,500 to 8,500 clones in the sample, 82% were seen once. Comments on this clone: Its matching antigen is unknown.

These data also featured in a second study, about regulatory T cells. This second study notes: Primers: 52 TRBV forward and 13 TRBJ reverse.

Sequenced: CD8+ T cells sorted from blood. This clonotype was sampled from a human donor in good health. The gene calls are TRBV28 and TRBJ1-3; D might be TRBD1 (5 bases). The CDR3 loop reads CASRPPGGGNTIYF. The CDR3 nucleotides read TGTGCCAGCAGGCCCCCCGGGGGGGGAAACACCATATATTTT.